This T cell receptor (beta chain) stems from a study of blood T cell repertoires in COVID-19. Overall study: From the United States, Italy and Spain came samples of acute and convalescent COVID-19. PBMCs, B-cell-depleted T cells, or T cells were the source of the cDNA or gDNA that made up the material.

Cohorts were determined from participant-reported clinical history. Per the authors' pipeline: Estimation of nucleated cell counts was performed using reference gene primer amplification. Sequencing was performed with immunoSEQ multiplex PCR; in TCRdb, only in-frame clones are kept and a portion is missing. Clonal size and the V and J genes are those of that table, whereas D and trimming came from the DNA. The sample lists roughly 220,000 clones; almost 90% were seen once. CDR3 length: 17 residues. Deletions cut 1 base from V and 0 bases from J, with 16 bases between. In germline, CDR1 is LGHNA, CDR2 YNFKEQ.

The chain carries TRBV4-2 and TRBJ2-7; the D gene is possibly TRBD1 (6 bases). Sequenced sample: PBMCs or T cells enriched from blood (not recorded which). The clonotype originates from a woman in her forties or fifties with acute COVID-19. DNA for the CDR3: TGTGCCAGCAGCCAAGGGTTAAGGGGGTTGAACTCCTACGAGCAGTACTTC. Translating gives CASSQGLRGLNSYEQYF.